This is a list of T cell receptor beta chains from one sample in a study of blood T cell repertoires in COVID-19. Profiled with immunoSEQ multiplex PCR; TCRdb holds only in-frame clones, not every one. The sample has about 120,000 clones, over 75% seen once. The sequencing sample was made of peripheral blood. The receptors here all came from a human donor with active COVID-19. The donor label of this sample is uncertain. Each CDR3 is given without its conserved first and last residue. Size values are once, few and many counts, or a class for expanded clones, and some rows have none.

cdr3_length	clone_size	v_call	j_call	cdr3_aa
14	NA	TRBV7-2	TRBJ1-5	ASSSEGRLLNQPQH
14	NA	TRBV3-1/TRBV3-2	TRBJ2-3	ASSHLAGGYTDTQY
12	once	TRBV4-3	TRBJ1-2	ASSQESRGYGYT
14	NA	TRBV7-8	TRBJ1-4	ASSSRRTATNEKLF
12	NA	TRBV5-1	TRBJ2-5	ASSLGGLKETQY
13	NA	TRBV5-6	TRBJ2-7	ASRQGQGAHPPQY
13	NA	TRBV19	TRBJ2-1	ASRFGGSSYNEQF
12	NA	TRBV6-5	TRBJ1-6	ASSLTGYNSPLH
10	NA	TRBV20-1	TRBJ1-2	SASNTPYGYT
15	NA	TRBV19	TRBJ2-1	ASSPPSGGAIFGEQF
15	NA	TRBV4-2	TRBJ2-5	ASSQQTGLAEKETQY
15	NA	TRBV3-1/TRBV3-2	TRBJ2-3	ASSHGTGILGTDTQY
9	NA	TRBV5-1	TRBJ1-1	ASRSGTEAF
13	NA	TRBV6-6	TRBJ2-1	ASSRTSGGAWEQF
12	NA	TRBV9	TRBJ2-7	ASSTGTVAYEQY
13	NA	TRBV11-2	TRBJ2-7	ASSRGGGGSYEQY
12	NA	TRBV2	TRBJ1-4	AGSGTAVNEKLF
12	NA	TRBV4-3	TRBJ1-2	ASSQTGGDWGYT
12	NA	TRBV14	TRBJ1-4	ASSQMGLNEKLF